What follows describes a single T cell receptor beta chain. What it binds is not known. 60 Vbeta and 13 Jbeta primers were used in PCR. Clones were sequenced by immunoSEQ multiplex PCR, and TCRdb holds only the in-frame ones, with some missing. The sample is made up of about 200,000 clones, and the top ten hold 6.5% of it. The sample is drawn from a study of cytomegalovirus exposure and HLA in healthy donors. The length of the CDR3 is 11 residues. The germline V gene encodes CDR1 SQVTM and CDR2 ANQGSEA. Trimming shortened V by 4 bases and J by 3 bases, and 7 bases separated the two germline ends. Study-wide findings and caveats: Earlier analysis looked at TCR beta V segments, and most were productive about 90% or about 30% of the time. In a later analysis, at a false discovery rate of 0.05, approximately 18,000 TCR beta sequences were associated with HLA alleles.

The receptor was derived from a man aged 25 to 40 in good health and CMV-seronegative. Sequenced sample: PBMCs. The J gene is TRBJ2-7, the V gene TRBV29-1, with unresolved D. CDR3 nucleotide sequence: TGCAGCGTTGGGGCAGGCTACGAGCAGTACTTC. Translation: CSVGAGYEQYF.